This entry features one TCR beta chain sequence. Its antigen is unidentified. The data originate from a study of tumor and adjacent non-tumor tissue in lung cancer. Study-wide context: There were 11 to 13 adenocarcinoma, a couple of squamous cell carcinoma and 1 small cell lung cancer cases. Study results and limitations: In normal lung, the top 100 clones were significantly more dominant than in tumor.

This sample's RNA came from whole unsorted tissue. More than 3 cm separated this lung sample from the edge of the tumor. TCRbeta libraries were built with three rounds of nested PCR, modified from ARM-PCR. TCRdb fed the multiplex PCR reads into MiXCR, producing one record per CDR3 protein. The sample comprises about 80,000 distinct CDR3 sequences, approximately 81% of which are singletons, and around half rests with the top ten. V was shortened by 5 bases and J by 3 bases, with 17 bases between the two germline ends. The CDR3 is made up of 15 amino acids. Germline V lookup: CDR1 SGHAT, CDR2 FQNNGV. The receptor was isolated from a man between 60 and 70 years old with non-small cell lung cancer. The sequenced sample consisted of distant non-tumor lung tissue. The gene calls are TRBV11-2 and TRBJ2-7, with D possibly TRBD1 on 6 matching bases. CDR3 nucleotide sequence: TGTGCCAGCAGCCGAGACAGGTCCCCCTTCTACGAGCAGTACTTC. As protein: CASSRDRSPFYEQYF. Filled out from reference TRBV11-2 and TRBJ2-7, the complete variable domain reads EAGVAQSPRYKIIEKRQSVAFWCNPISGHATLYWYQQILGQGPKLLIQFQNNGVVDDSQLPKDRFSAERLKGVDSTLKIQPAKLEDSAVYLCASSRDRSPFYEQYFGPGTRLTVT.